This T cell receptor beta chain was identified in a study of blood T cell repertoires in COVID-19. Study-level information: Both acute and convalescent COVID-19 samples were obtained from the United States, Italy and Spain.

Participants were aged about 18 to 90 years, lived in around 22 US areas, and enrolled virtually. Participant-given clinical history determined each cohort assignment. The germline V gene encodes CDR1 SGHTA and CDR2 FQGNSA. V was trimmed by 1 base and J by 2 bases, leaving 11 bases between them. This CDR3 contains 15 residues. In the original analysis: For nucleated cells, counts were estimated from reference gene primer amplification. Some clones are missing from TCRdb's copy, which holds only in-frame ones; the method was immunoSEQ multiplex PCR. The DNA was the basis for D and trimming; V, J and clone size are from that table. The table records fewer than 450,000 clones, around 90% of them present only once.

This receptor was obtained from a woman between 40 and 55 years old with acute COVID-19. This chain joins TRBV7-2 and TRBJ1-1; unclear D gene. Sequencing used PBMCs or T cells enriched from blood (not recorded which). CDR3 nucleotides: TGTGCCAGCAGCTTAGTTCGGGTCGCCAACACTGAAGCTTTCTTT. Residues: CASSLVRVANTEAFF.